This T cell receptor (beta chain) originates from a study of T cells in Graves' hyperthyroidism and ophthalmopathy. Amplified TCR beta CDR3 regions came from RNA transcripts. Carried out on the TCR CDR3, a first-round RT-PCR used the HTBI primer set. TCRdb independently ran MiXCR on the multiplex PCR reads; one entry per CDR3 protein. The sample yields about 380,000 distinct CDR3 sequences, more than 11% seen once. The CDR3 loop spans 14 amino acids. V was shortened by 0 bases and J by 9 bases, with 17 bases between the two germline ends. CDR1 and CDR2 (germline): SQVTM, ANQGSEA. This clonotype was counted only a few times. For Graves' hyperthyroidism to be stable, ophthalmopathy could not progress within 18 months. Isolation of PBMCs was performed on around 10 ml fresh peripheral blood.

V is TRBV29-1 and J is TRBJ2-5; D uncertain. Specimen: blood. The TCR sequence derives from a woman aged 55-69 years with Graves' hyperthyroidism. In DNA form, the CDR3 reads TGCAGCGTTGAAGATACTGGTACCCGGCTGGCCCAGTACTTC. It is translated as CSVEDTGTRLAQYF.